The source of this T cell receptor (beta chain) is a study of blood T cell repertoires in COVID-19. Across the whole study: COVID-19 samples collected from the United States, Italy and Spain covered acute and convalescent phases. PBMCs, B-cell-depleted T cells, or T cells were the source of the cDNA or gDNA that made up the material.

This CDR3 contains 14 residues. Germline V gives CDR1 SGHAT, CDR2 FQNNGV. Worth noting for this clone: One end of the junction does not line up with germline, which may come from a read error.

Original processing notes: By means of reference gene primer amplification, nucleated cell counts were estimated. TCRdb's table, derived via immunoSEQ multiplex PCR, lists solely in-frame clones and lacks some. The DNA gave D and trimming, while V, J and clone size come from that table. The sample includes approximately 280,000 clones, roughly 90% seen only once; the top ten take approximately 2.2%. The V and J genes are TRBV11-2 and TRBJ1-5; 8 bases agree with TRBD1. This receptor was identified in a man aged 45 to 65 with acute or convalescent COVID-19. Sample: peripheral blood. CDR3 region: CASSVDRGSSPQHF. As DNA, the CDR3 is TGTGCCAGCAGCGTAGACAGGGGCTCATCGCCCCAGCATTTT.